This T cell receptor (beta chain) was sequenced during a study of blood T cell repertoires in COVID-19. Study-wide background: The United States, Italy and Spain provided the acute and convalescent COVID-19 samples. T cells, B-cell-depleted T cells, or PBMCs supplied cDNA or gDNA.

In the original analysis: For nucleated cells, counts were estimated from reference gene primer amplification. TCRdb keeps only in-frame clones here, not all; method: immunoSEQ multiplex PCR. The DNA gave D and trimming, while V, J and clone size come from that table. The sample lists some 180,000 clones, approximately 88% occurring once. It was during active infection that Seattle patients were enrolled and then longitudinally followed. CDR3 length: 13 residues. Germline V gene sequence: CDR1 SNHLY, CDR2 FYNNEI. With 6 bases clipped from V and 12 bases from J, the junction kept 10 bases outside the gene matches.

Sequenced sample: peripheral blood. The chain has TRBV2 and TRBJ2-2, with 7 bases lining up with TRBD1. This TCR was sampled from a woman aged 40 to 50 with COVID-19, enrolled during active disease. The chain's CDR3 is CASSAGGMGQLFF. The CDR3 bases are TGTGCCAGCAGCGCAGGGGGTATGGGTCAGCTGTTTTTT.